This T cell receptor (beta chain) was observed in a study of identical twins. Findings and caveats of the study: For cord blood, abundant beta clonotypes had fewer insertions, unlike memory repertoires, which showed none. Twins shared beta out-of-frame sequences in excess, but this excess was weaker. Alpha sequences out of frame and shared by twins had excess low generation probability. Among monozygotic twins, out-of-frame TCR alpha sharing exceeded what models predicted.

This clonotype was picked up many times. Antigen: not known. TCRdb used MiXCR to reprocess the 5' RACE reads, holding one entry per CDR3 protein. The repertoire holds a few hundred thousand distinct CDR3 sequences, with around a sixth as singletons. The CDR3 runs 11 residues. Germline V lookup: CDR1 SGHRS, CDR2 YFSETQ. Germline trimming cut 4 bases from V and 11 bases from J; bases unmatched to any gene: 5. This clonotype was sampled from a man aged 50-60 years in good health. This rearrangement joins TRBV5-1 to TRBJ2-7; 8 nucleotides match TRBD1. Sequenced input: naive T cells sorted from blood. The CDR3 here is CASSGGQAEYF. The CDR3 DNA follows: TGCGCCAGCAGCGGGGGACAGGCGGAGTACTTC.